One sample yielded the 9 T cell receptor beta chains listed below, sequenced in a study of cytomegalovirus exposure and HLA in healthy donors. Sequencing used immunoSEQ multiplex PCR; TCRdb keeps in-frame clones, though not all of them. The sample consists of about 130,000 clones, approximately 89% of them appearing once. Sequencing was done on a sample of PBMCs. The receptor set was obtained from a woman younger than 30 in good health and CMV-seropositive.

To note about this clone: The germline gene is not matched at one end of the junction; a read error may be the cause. The CDR3 reads CASGLTGTALHF. CDR3 sequence (DNA): TGTGCCAGCGGTTTGACAGGCACCGCCCTCCACTTT. The chain employs TRBV28 and TRBJ1-6, with D perhaps matching TRBD1 (6 bases). Germline-derived CDR1 and CDR2 are MDHEN and SYDVKM. This CDR3 is built from 12 residues.

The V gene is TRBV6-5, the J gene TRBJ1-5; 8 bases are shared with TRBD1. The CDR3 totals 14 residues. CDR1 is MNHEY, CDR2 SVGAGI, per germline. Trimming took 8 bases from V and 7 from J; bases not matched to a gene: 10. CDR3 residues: CASAVTGGSQPQHF. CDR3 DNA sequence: TGTGCCAGCGCCGTAACAGGGGGATCCCAGCCCCAGCATTTT.

This CDR3 reads CASSFPGDEQFF. For the CDR3, the DNA is TGTGCCAGCAGCTTTCCAGGGGATGAGCAGTTCTTC. V usage is TRBV27 and J usage is TRBJ2-1, with D possibly TRBD1 on 6 matching bases. Looked up from germline, CDR1 is MNHEY and CDR2 is SMNVEV (reference sequence). There are 12 residues in the CDR3. V lost 6 bases, J lost 8 bases, and 11 bases lay in between.

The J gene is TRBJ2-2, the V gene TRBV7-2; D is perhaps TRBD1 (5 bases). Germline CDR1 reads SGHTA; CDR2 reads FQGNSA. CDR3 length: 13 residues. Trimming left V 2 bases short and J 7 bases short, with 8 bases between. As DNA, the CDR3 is TGTGCCAGCAGCTTATGGCAGGGCGGGGAGCTGTTTTTT. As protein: CASSLWQGGELFF.

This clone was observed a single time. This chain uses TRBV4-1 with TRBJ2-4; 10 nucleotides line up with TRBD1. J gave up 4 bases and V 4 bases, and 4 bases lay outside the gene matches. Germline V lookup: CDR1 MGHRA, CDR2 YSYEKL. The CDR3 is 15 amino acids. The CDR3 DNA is TGCGCCAGCAGCCCGCCGGGACAGGGGAAAAACATTCAGTACTTC. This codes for CASSPPGQGKNIQYF.

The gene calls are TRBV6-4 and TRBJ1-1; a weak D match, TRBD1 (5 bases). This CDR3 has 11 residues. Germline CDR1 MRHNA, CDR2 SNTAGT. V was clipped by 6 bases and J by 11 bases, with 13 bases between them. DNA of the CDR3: TGTGCCAGCAGCCACGGGGGTGTTGCTTTCTTT. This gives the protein CASSHGGVAFF.

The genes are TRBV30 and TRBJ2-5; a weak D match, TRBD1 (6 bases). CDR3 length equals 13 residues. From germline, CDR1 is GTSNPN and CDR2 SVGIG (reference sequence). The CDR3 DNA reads TGTGCTTCGAGGGGGACCCATAGGGAGACCCAGTACTTC. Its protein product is CASRGTHRETQYF.

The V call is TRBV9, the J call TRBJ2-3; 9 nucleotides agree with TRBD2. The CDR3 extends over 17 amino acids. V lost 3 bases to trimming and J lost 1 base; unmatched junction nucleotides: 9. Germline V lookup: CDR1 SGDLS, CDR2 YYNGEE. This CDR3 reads CASSEPGLADGTDTQYF. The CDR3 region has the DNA TGTGCCAGCAGCGAGCCGGGACTAGCTGATGGCACAGATACGCAGTATTTT.

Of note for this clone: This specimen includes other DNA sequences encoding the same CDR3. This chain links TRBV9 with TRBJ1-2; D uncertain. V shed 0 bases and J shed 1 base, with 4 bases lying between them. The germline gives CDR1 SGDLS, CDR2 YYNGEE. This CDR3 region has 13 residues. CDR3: CASSVDSNYGYTF. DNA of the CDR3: TGTGCCAGCAGCGTAGACAGTAACTATGGCTACACCTTC.